The text below deals with one TCR beta chain. Its antigen is not identified. Time point here: week 23, last vaccination. The vaccine gave 300 ug of a 20-mer mutant IDH1 peptide subcutaneously per dose. These data are taken from a study of a mutant IDH1 vaccine in newly diagnosed glioma. Turning to the study itself: Vaccination of patients was performed eight times, in weeks 1, 3, 5, 7, 11, 15, 19 and 23. Earlier care involved radiotherapy, temozolomide, or both, and the majority received both.

Sequencing used immunoSEQ multiplex PCR; TCRdb keeps in-frame clones, though not all of them. This sample carries just over 80,000 clones, 65% to 90% of them seen once, and the ten largest clones take about 2.2%. Germline V gene sequence: CDR1 KGHSH, CDR2 LQKENI. The ends were cut back, 4 bases at V and 0 bases at J, with 16 bases in the middle. CDR3 size: 17 residues. The source is a man between 25 and 39 years old with glioma. Some clones in this sample may be carry-over from other donors' samples. Here the sequenced sample was PBMCs, taken from a glioma patient whose treatment included an IDH1 peptide vaccine. The rearrangement links TRBV18 to TRBJ2-1; weak D call: TRBD1 (5 bases). DNA for the CDR3: TGTGCCAGCTCACTGGACATGCCCTGGGGCTCCTACAATGAGCAGTTCTTC. Translation: CASSLDMPWGSYNEQFF.